Listed below are T cell receptor beta chains from one sample, sequenced in a study of blood T cell repertoires in COVID-19. Sequenced by immunoSEQ multiplex PCR; TCRdb stores in-frame clones only, minus some. The sample has approximately 250,000 clones; approximately 88% are singletons. Sample: PBMCs or T cells enriched from blood (not recorded which). The receptors shown here come from a middle-aged woman with acute COVID-19. Each CDR3 is given with its conserved first and last residue. A D gene is named only where the DNA matches it firmly. Clone sizes are given selectively: once, few, many, or a class where the clone is expanded.

d_gene | j_gene | v_gene | abundance | CDR3aa | CDR3nt
NA | TRBJ1-4 | TRBV11-2 | NA | CASSPMGVGEKLFF | TGTGCCAGCAGTCCGATGGGAGTAGGGGAAAAACTGTTTTTT
NA | TRBJ2-2 | TRBV7-3 | NA | CASSLTPGVNTGELFF | TGTGCCAGCAGCTTAACACCGGGAGTGAACACCGGGGAGCTGTTTTTT
NA | TRBJ1-1 | TRBV5-5 | once | CASSRMGTFEAFF | TGTGCCAGCAGCCGAATGGGGACATTCGAAGCTTTCTTT
NA | TRBJ2-7 | TRBV28 | NA | CASSGLAIGYEQYF | TGTGCCAGCAGCGGACTGGCGATTGGGTACGAGCAGTACTTC
TRBD2 | TRBJ2-1 | TRBV9 | NA | CASSVGLAGGLRNEQFF | TGTGCCAGCAGCGTGGGACTAGCGGGAGGACTACGCAATGAGCAGTTCTTC
TRBD1 | TRBJ1-1 | TRBV19 | NA | CASKEAGGERAFF | TGTGCCAGTAAGGAGGCAGGGGGCGAAAGAGCTTTCTTT
TRBD1 | TRBJ1-2 | TRBV30 | few | CAWSGGRSDRVYQHGYTF | TGTGCCTGGAGTGGGGGGAGGTCCGACAGGGTTTACCAACATGGCTACACCTTC
NA | TRBJ1-5 | TRBV25-1 | NA | CASRRGQGQPQHF | TGTGCCAGCAGGCGGGGGCAGGGTCAGCCCCAGCATTTT
NA | TRBJ1-2 | TRBV11-2 | NA | CASSLQGHYGYTF | TGTGCCAGCAGCTTGCAGGGGCACTATGGCTACACCTTC
TRBD2 | TRBJ2-5 | TRBV6-1 | NA | CASSVKPGTSGQETQYF | TGTGCCAGCAGTGTAAAGCCCGGGACTAGCGGCCAAGAGACCCAGTACTTC
TRBD2 | TRBJ2-1 | TRBV7-2 | NA | CASSLQVGGGRINEQFF | TGTGCCAGCAGCTTACAAGTCGGCGGCGGGAGAATAAATGAGCAGTTCTTC
NA | TRBJ1-1 | TRBV7-6 | NA | CASSLSPFTEAFF | TGTGCCAGCAGCCTCTCTCCCTTTACTGAAGCTTTCTTT
TRBD2 | TRBJ2-1 | TRBV11-2 | NA | CASSTLAGASHEQFF | TGTGCCAGCAGCACACTAGCGGGAGCGTCGCATGAGCAGTTCTTC
NA | TRBJ2-1 | TRBV16 | NA | CASSPPLARNNEQFF | TGTGCCAGCAGCCCCCCTCTAGCACGAAACAATGAGCAGTTCTTC
TRBD2 | TRBJ2-7 | TRBV5-5 | NA | CASSLGGLAVTYEQYF | TGTGCCAGCAGCTTGGGTGGACTAGCCGTTACCTACGAGCAGTACTTC
NA | TRBJ2-1 | TRBV28 | NA | CASSLGTGYNEQFF | TGTGCCAGCAGTTTAGGTACCGGGTACAATGAGCAGTTCTTC
NA | TRBJ2-2 | TRBV27 | NA | CASTFGGGRTGELFF | TGTGCCAGCACTTTTGGGGGGGGCCGCACCGGGGAGCTGTTTTTT
NA | TRBJ2-1 | TRBV7-3 | NA | CASSLSQNNEQFF | TGTGCCAGCAGCTTAAGCCAGAACAATGAGCAGTTCTTC
NA | TRBJ2-2 | TRBV27 | few | CASAYTGAFAGELFF | TGTGCCAGCGCCTATACGGGAGCCTTCGCCGGGGAGCTGTTTTTT
TRBD1 | TRBJ1-5 | TRBV19 | once | CASSPTGVIGQPQHF | TGTGCCAGTAGCCCGACAGGGGTAATCGGTCAGCCCCAGCATTTT
TRBD2 | TRBJ2-1 | TRBV7-9 | NA | CASSPPSGGTYNEQFF | TGTGCCAGCAGCCCCCCCTCGGGAGGAACCTACAATGAGCAGTTCTTC
NA | TRBJ1-5 | TRBV19 | NA | CASSPGINQPQHF | TGTGCCAGTAGTCCCGGGATCAATCAGCCCCAGCATTTT
TRBD2 | TRBJ2-3 | TRBV7-8 | NA | CASSLGSGLAGAGDTQYF | TGTGCCAGCAGCTTAGGCTCCGGACTAGCGGGAGCGGGAGATACGCAGTATTTT
NA | TRBJ1-3 | TRBV5-4 | NA | CASSLAGSGNTIYF | TGTGCCAGCAGCTTGGCAGGGTCTGGAAACACCATATATTTT
TRBD1 | TRBJ2-7 | TRBV5-4 | few | CASSPRDSGSYEQYF | TGTGCCAGCAGCCCCCGGGACAGTGGCTCCTACGAGCAGTACTTC
TRBD2 | TRBJ2-5 | TRBV10-3 | NA | CAISDPAGGIQETQYF | TGTGCCATCAGTGATCCGGCGGGGGGAATACAAGAGACCCAGTACTTC
TRBD1 | TRBJ2-1 | TRBV7-6 | once | CASSPGTGFYNEQFF | TGTGCCAGCAGCCCCGGGACAGGGTTCTACAATGAGCAGTTCTTC
TRBD2 | TRBJ2-3 | TRBV19 | NA | CASSIGTSGISGDTQYF | TGTGCCAGTAGTATCGGAACTAGCGGGATTTCGGGGGATACGCAGTATTTT
NA | TRBJ2-1 | TRBV11-3 | NA | CASSSGQIPYNEQFF | TGTGCCAGCAGCTCAGGACAGATACCCTACAATGAGCAGTTCTTC
TRBD2 | TRBJ2-1 | TRBV20-1 | few | CSASGTSGRSSYNEQFF | TGCAGTGCTAGTGGGACTAGCGGGAGGAGCTCCTACAATGAGCAGTTCTTC
TRBD1 | TRBJ1-2 | TRBV12-5 | NA | CASHRDSIPGYTF | TGTGCTAGCCACCGGGACAGTATTCCGGGGTACACCTTC
TRBD2 | TRBJ2-1 | TRBV7-2 | NA | CASSLVGGRAYNEQFF | TGTGCCAGCAGCTTAGTGGGCGGGAGGGCCTACAATGAGCAGTTCTTC
NA | TRBJ1-2 | TRBV7-9 | NA | CASSPRAGLYGYTF | TGTGCCAGCAGCCCCCGAGCGGGCTTGTATGGCTACACCTTC
TRBD1 | TRBJ1-5 | TRBV2 | few | CASSTGQGSRAPQHF | TGTGCCAGCAGTACGGGACAGGGGAGTCGGGCGCCCCAGCATTTT
NA | TRBJ1-5 | TRBV27 | NA | CASSLNRYQPQHF | TGTGCCAGCAGTTTAAACCGGTATCAGCCCCAGCATTTT
NA | TRBJ2-1 | TRBV5-4 | few | CASSLKLGGSYNEQFF | TGTGCCAGCAGCTTGAAGCTAGGGGGTTCCTACAATGAGCAGTTCTTC
NA | TRBJ1-5 | TRBV3-1/TRBV3-2 | NA | CASSQEQVNQPQHF | TGTGCCAGCAGCCAAGAACAGGTCAATCAGCCCCAGCATTTT
TRBD1 | TRBJ2-7 | TRBV19 | once | CASSTTGGSYEQYF | TGTGCCAGTAGTACTACAGGGGGCTCCTACGAGCAGTACTTC
NA | TRBJ2-2 | TRBV13 | NA | CASSLGLLADTGELFF | TGTGCCAGCAGCTTAGGTTTACTAGCCGACACCGGGGAGCTGTTTTTT
TRBD1 | TRBJ1-1 | TRBV5-1 | NA | CASSTGTGSTEAFF | TGCGCCAGCAGCACCGGGACAGGGTCCACTGAAGCTTTCTTT
TRBD2 | TRBJ2-5 | TRBV27 | NA | CASSFLSGRAKTQYF | TGTGCCAGCAGTTTCCTTAGCGGGAGGGCGAAGACCCAGTACTTC
NA | TRBJ2-7 | TRBV27 | NA | CASWGSGGIGYEQYF | TGTGCCAGCTGGGGGTCAGGGGGGATTGGGTACGAGCAGTACTTC
TRBD2 | TRBJ2-5 | TRBV7-7 | NA | CASSLLGGEGETQYF | TGTGCTAGCAGCTTACTCGGGGGGGAGGGAGAGACCCAGTACTTC
TRBD1 | TRBJ1-4 | TRBV27 | NA | CASRGQLNEKLFF | TGTGCCAGCAGGGGACAGTTGAATGAAAAACTGTTTTTT
NA | TRBJ1-6 | TRBV9 | once | CASSWSSYNSPLHF | TGTGCCAGCAGCTGGAGCTCCTATAATTCACCCCTCCACTTT
TRBD1 | TRBJ1-4 | TRBV28 | NA | CASSPGTGVVKLFF | TGTGCCAGCAGTCCCGGGACAGGGGTAGTAAAACTGTTTTTT
NA | TRBJ1-5 | TRBV2 | NA | CASSVNPQGNQPQHF | TGTGCCAGCAGTGTGAACCCACAGGGCAATCAGCCCCAGCATTTT
TRBD1 | TRBJ1-2 | TRBV19 | NA | CASRMDRGSYGYTF | TGTGCCAGTAGGATGGACAGGGGTTCCTATGGCTACACCTTC